Included here is one TCR beta chain sequence, with context. What it recognizes is unknown. This sample was included in a study of OX40 agonist ivuxolimab in advanced cancers. Sequencing was performed with immunoSEQ multiplex PCR; in TCRdb, only in-frame clones are kept and a portion is missing. The sample holds about 77,000 clones; roughly 88% are singletons and the top ten take 1.5% to 2%. The CDR3 length is 17 residues. Germline CDR1 SGHKS, CDR2 YYEKEE (reference sequence). J lost 7 bases, V lost 4 bases, and 18 bases had no gene match. General observations from the study: Compared with CD4+, CD8+ T cells on average had more expanded clones. CD4+ and CD8+ T cells in blood underwent clonal expansion by week 6 at 0.1 to 3.0 mg/kg. Among the nonresponders, some also had low normalized T-cell clonal expansion.

This TCR derives from an adult with an advanced solid tumor such as melanoma, head and neck, liver or kidney cancer. The sample in question was CD4+ or CD8+ T cells sorted from blood, obtained in a trial of the OX40 agonist ivuxolimab. The chain links TRBV5-5 to TRBJ2-7, with 9 positions matching TRBD1. The CDR3 loop is CASSLVKAGTGLFEQYF. The CDR3 nucleotides read TGTGCCAGCAGCCTCGTTAAGGCCGGGACAGGGCTTTTTGAGCAGTACTTC.